This T cell receptor (beta chain) was sequenced for a study of regulatory T cells in long-lasting Graves disease. Looking at the study overall: Treatment with antithyroid drugs for over 5 years, together with positive TSH receptor antibodies, meant persistent Graves' disease. Overall study results and limits: TRBV28 was favored in persistent disease, as were TRBJ1-2 and TRBJ2-5.

Time point here: persistent/refractory GD, antithyroid drugs over 5 years with positive TRAb. From RNA extracted from PBMCs, the TCR library was made. This CDR3 spans 16 amino acids. Trimming shortened V by 1 base and J by 2 bases, and 14 bases separated the two germline ends. Germline CDR1 reads SGHTA; CDR2 reads FQGTGA. Arm-PCR of CDR3 regions and iRepertoire HTBI primers were used to build TCR beta libraries. TCRdb itself ran the multiplex PCR reads through MiXCR, one entry per CDR3 protein. The data show over 350,000 distinct CDR3 sequences, less than 25% seen once. In regard to this clonotype: The antigen remains undetermined.

This chain joins TRBV7-3 and TRBJ2-5; the D is unclear. The clonotype originates from a female donor with Graves disease. The sample here was peripheral blood mononuclear cells (PBMCs), taken when the disease was refractory, from a patient treated with antithyroid drugs. The DNA of the CDR3 is TGTGCCAGCAGCTTAAATGGCAGAGCCCCTCAAGAGACCCAGTACTTC. Translation: CASSLNGRAPQETQYF.